The source of this TCR beta chain is a study of blood T cell repertoires in COVID-19. Germline loops: CDR1 MNHEY, CDR2 SVGEGT. The CDR3 runs 17 residues. The trim removed 5 bases at V and 3 bases at J, leaving 12 bases unmatched. Generated by immunoSEQ multiplex PCR, the TCRdb table keeps only in-frame clones and is missing some. Found here are under 250,000 clones, approximately 91% of them singletons; the top ten hold about 6.5%. The clonotype was recovered from a man aged 60 to 69 who had recovered from COVID-19. The sample comprised peripheral blood. The chain recombines TRBV6-2 or TRBV6-3 with TRBJ2-2; the match to TRBD1 covers 7 bases. CDR3 amino acids: CASSHQPQTGDTGELFF. The CDR3, as DNA: TGTGCCAGCAGTCACCAACCCCAAACAGGGGACACCGGGGAGCTGTTTTTT.